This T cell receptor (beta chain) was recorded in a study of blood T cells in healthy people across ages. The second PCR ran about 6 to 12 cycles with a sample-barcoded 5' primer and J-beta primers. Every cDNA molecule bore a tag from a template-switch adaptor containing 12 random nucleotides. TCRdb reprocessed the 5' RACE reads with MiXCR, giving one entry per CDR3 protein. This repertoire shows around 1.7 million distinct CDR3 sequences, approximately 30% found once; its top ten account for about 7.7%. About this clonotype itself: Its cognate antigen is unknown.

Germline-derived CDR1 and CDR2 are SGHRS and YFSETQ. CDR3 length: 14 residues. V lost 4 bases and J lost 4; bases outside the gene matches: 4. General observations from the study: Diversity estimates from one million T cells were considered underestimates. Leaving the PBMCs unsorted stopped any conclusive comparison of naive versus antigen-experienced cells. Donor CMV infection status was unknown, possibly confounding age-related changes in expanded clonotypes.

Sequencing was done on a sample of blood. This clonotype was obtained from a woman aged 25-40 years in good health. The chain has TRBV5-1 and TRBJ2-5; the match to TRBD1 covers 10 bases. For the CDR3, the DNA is TGCGCCAGCAGCCACGACAGGGGGCCAGAGACCCAGTACTTC. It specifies CASSHDRGPETQYF. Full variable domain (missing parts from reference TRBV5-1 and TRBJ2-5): KAGVTQTPRYLIKTRGQQVTLSCSPISGHRSVSWYQQTPGQGLQFLFEYFSETQRNKGNFPGRFSGRQFSNSRSEMNVSTLELGDSALYLCASSHDRGPETQYFGPGTRLLVL.